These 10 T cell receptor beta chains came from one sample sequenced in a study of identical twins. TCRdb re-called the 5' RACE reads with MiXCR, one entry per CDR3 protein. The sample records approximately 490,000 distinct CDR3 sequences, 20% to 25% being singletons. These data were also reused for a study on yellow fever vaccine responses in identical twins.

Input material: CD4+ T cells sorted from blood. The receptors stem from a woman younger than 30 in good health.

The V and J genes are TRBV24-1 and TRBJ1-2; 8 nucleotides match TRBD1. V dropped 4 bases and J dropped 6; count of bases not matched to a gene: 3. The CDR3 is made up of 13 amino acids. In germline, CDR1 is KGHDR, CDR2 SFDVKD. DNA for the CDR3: TGTGCCACCAGTGACTACAGGGGGGATGGCTACACCTTC. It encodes CATSDYRGDGYTF.

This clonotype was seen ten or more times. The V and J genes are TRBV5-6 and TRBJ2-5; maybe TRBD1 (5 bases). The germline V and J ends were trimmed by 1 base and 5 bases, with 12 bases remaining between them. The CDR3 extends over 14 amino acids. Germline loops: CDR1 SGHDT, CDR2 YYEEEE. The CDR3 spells CASSLSGRVETQYF. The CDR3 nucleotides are TGTGCCAGCAGCTTGTCGGGCAGGGTGGAGACCCAGTACTTC. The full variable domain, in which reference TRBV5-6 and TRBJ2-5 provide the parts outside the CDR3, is DAGVTQSPTHLIKTRGQQVTLRCSPKSGHDTVSWYQQALGQGPQFIFQYYEEEERQRGNFPDRFSGHQFPNYSSELNVNALLLGDSALYLCASSLSGRVETQYFGPGTRLLVL.

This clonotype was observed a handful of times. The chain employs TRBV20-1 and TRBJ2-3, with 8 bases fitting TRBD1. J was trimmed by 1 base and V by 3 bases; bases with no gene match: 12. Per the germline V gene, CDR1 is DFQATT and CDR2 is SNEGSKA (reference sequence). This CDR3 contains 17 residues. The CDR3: CSARPPGQVSGTDTQYF. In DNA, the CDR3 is TGCAGTGCTAGGCCACCGGGACAGGTCTCGGGCACAGATACGCAGTATTTT.

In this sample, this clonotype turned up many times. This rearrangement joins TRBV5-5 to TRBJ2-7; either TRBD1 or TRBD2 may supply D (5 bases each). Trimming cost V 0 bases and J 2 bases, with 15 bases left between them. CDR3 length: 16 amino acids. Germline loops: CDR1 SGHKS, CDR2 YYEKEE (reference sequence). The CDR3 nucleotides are TGTGCCAGCAGCTTGGGGCCCGACGGGACGGCCTACGAGCAGTACTTC. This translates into CASSLGPDGTAYEQYF.

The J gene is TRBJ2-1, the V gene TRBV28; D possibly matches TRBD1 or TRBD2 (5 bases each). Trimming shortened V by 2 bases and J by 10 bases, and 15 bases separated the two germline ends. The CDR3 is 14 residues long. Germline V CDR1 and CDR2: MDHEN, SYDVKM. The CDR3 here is CASSLGGPIGEQFF. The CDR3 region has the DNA TGTGCCAGCAGTTTAGGGGGACCGATCGGGGAGCAGTTCTTC.

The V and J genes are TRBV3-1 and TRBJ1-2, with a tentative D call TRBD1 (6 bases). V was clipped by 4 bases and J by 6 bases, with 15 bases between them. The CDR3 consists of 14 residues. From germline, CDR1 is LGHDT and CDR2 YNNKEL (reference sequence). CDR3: CASSRRQDTDGYTF. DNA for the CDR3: TGTGCCAGCAGCCGCCGACAGGATACCGATGGCTACACCTTC.

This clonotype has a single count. The CDR3 sequence: CASSELVYSGRGDYEQYF. In DNA form, the CDR3 reads TGTGCCAGCAGTGAATTGGTCTATAGCGGGAGAGGAGACTACGAGCAGTACTTC. The chain links TRBV25-1 to TRBJ2-7; 9 nucleotides match TRBD2. This CDR3 spans 18 amino acids. CDR1 and CDR2 from the germline V gene are MGHDK and SYGVNS. The V segment lost 1 base and the J segment 3 bases; nucleotides outside the gene matches: 13.

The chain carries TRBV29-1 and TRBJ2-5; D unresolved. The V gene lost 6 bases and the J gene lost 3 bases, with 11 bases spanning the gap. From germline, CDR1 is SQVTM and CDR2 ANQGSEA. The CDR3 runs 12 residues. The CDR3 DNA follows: TGCAGCGTAAGGACGGATAAAGAGACCCAGTACTTC. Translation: CSVRTDKETQYF. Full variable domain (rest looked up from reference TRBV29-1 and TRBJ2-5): SAVISQKPSRDICQRGTSLTIQCQVDSQVTMMFWYRQQPGQSLTLIATANQGSEATYESGFVIDKFPISRPNLTFSTLTVSNMSPEDSSIYLCSVRTDKETQYFGPGTRLLVL.

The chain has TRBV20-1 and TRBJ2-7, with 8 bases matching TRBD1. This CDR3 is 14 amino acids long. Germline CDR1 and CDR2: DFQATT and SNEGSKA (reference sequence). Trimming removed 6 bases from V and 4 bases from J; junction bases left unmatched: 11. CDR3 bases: TGCAGTGCAAGCCTACAGGGGGTTGGTTACGAGCAGTACTTC. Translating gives CSASLQGVGYEQYF.

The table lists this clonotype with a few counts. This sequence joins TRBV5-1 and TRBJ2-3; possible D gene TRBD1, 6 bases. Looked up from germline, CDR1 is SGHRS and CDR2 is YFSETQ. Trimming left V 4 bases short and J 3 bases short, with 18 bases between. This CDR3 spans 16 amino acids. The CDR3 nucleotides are TGCGCCAGCAGCCCCCGAGGGGGATTCGGTACAGATACGCAGTATTTT. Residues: CASSPRGGFGTDTQYF.